A single sample gave rise to the 8 T cell receptor beta chains below, sequenced in a study of CD8+CD57+ T cells in acquired aplastic anemia. CDR3 and TCR beta VDJ profiling relied on a genomic DNA template. TCRdb reprocessed the reads via MiXCR and lists one record per CDR3 protein. Seen here are 74,000 or so distinct CDR3 sequences, roughly half observed once, and the top ten hold around 8.8%. The sample consisted of sorted CD4+, CD8+, or CD8+CD57+ T cells (not recorded which) from PBMCs. The receptor source for this set is a human donor in good health, serving as a control.

This clonotype was counted many times. Just one base apart from a much larger clone, this may be a read error. The DNA is left out, because the CDR3 cannot be placed on it with certainty; the CDR3 is given as TCRdb lists it. The chain is built from TRBV11-1 and TRBJ1-6; the tabulated D call, TRBD1, remains unverified against the DNA. Germline-derived CDR1 and CDR2 are SGHAT and FQDESV (reference sequence). Both ends counted, the CDR3 spans 19 residues. CDR3 in amino acids: CASSFLWSRTHAYNPPLHF.

This clonotype has at least ten counts. The chain links TRBV12-5 to TRBJ2-1; 8 bases fit TRBD1. CDR3 length equals 14 residues. The germline V gene encodes CDR1 LGHNT and CDR2 FRNRAP. V shed 6 bases and J 1 base; nucleotides not matched to a gene: 2. CDR3 coding DNA: TGTGCTAGTGGCGACAGGGGTTCCTACAATGAGCAGTTCTTC. Protein sequence: CASGDRGSYNEQFF.

This clonotype was recorded at least ten times. The chain recombines TRBV6-5 with TRBJ1-1; 9 nucleotides match TRBD1. Looked up from germline, CDR1 is MNHEY and CDR2 is SVGAGI. V shed 2 bases, J shed 7 bases, and the junction held 2 bases outside the gene matches. The CDR3 covers 13 residues. CDR3 sequence: CASSYRTGDEAFF. DNA for the CDR3: TGTGCCAGCAGTTACCGGACAGGGGATGAAGCTTTCTTT.

The chain carries TRBV18 and TRBJ1-5; maybe TRBD1 (5 bases). The CDR3 spans 15 residues. The germline V gene has CDR1 KGHSH and CDR2 LQKENI. With 2 bases removed from V and 2 bases from J, the gap between germline ends came to 10 bases. DNA for the CDR3: TGTGCCAGCTCACCAGACAGAATTGGCAATCAGCCCCAGCATTTT. This translates into CASSPDRIGNQPQHF.

This clonotype was picked up many times. The chain has TRBV5-4 and TRBJ1-1, with TRBD1 matching 12 bases. Looked up from germline, CDR1 is SGHNT and CDR2 is YYREEE (reference sequence). The CDR3 has 14 amino acids. Losses at the gene ends were 9 bases for V and 1 base for J; bases not matched to a gene: 4. The CDR3 protein is CATGTGGRNTEAFF. DNA for the CDR3: TGTGCCACCGGGACAGGGGGCCGGAACACTGAAGCTTTCTTT.

The chain joins TRBV19 to TRBJ2-1, with TRBD2 as a possible D gene (6 bases). V lost 8 bases and J lost 1, with 9 bases in between. The germline V gene has CDR1 LNHDA and CDR2 SQIVND (reference sequence). The CDR3 contains 13 residues. The CDR3 spells CASRGESYNEQFF. CDR3 DNA sequence: TGTGCCAGTCGCGGGGAGTCCTACAATGAGCAGTTCTTC.

This chain joins TRBV19 and TRBJ1-2; the match to TRBD1 covers 8 bases. The CDR3 consists of 13 residues. Germline V gene lookup returns CDR1 LNHDA and CDR2 SQIVND (reference sequence). V lost 5 bases and J lost 4; bases outside the gene matches: 3. In nucleotides, the CDR3 is TGTGCCAGTAGTGATACAGGGGGCTATGGCTACACCTTC. Translated: CASSDTGGYGYTF.

This CDR3 reads CAISESGTSLDNEQFF. The CDR3 region has the DNA TGTGCCATCAGTGAGTCGGGGACTAGCCTAGACAATGAGCAGTTCTTC. This sequence joins TRBV10-3 and TRBJ2-1; 9 nucleotides align to TRBD2. Germline V lookup: CDR1 ENHRY, CDR2 SYGVKD. V dropped 0 bases and J dropped 5; count of bases not matched to a gene: 5. This CDR3 region has 16 residues.